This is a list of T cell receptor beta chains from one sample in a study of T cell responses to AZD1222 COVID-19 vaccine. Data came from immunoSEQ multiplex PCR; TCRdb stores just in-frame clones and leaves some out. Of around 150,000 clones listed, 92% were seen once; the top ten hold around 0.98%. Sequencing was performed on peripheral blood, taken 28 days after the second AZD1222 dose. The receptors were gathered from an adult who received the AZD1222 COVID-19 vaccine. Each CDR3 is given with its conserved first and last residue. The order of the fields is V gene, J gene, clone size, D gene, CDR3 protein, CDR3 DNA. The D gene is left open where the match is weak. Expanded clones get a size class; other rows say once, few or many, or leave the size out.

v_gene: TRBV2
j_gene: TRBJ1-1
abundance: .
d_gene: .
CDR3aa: CASKSEVNTEAFF
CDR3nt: TGTGCCAGCAAGAGCGAAGTGAACACTGAAGCTTTCTTT

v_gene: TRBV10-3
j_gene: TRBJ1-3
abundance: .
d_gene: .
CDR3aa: CAISGDMNSGNTIYF
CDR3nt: TGTGCCATCAGTGGGGACATGAACTCTGGAAACACCATATATTTT

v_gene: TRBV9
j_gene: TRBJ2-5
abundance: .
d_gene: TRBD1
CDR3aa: CASNLQGHQETQYF
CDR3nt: TGTGCCAGCAACCTACAGGGGCACCAAGAGACCCAGTACTTC

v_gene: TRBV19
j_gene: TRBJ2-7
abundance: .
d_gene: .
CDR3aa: CASRQQVSSYEQYF
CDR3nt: TGTGCCAGTCGTCAACAGGTTTCATCCTACGAGCAGTACTTC

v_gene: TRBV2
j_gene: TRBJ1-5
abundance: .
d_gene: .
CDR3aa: CASRDYSSTQPQHF
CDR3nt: TGTGCCAGCAGGGATTACAGTAGCACTCAGCCCCAGCATTTT

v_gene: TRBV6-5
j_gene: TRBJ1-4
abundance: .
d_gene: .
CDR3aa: CASSPQDPTNEKLFF
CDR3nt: TGTGCCAGCAGCCCCCAAGACCCAACTAATGAAAAACTGTTTTTT

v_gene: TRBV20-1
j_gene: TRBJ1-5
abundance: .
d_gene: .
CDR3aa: CSASYWEHSNQPQHF
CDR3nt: TGCAGTGCTAGTTACTGGGAGCATAGCAATCAGCCCCAGCATTTT

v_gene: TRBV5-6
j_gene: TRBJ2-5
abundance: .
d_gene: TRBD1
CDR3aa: CASSSDRVFFVDQETQYF
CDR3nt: TGTGCCAGCAGCTCGGACAGGGTTTTTTTTGTGGACCAAGAGACCCAGTACTTC

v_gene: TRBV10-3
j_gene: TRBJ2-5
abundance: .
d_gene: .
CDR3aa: CAISESDASLETQYF
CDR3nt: TGTGCCATCAGTGAGTCTGACGCTAGCCTAGAGACCCAGTACTTC

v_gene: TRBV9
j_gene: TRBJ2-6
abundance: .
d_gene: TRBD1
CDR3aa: CASSGLDRENLSGANVLTF
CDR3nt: TGTGCCAGCAGCGGTCTTGACAGGGAAAATCTCTCTGGGGCCAACGTCCTGACTTTC

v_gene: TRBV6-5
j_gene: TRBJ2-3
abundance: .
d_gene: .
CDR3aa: CASSSRWGTDTQYF
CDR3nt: TGTGCCAGCAGTAGTCGGTGGGGCACAGATACGCAGTATTTT

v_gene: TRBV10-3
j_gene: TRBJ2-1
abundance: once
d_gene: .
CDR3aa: CAISVLGGVGNEQFF
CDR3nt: TGTGCCATCAGTGTGTTGGGCGGGGTGGGGAATGAGCAGTTCTTC

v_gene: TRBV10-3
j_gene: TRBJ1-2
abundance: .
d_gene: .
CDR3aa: CAISDSRDYGYTF
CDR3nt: TGTGCCATCAGTGATTCCAGGGACTATGGCTACACCTTC

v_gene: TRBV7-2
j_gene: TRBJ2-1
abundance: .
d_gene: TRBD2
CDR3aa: CASSSLSGGVYNEQFF
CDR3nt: TGTGCCAGCAGCTCCCTTAGCGGGGGGGTATACAATGAGCAGTTCTTC

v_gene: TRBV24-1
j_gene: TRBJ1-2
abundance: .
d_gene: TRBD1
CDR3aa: CATSDSDRVYGYTF
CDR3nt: TGTGCCACCAGTGACTCCGACAGGGTCTATGGCTACACCTTC

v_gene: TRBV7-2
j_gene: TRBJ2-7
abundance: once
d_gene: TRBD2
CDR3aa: CASSLGGGYEQYF
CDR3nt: TGTGCCAGCAGCTTAGGGGGGGGGTACGAGCAGTACTTC

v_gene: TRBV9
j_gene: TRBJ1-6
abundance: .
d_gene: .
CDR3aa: CASRTDLNSPLHF
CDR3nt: TGTGCCAGCAGAACGGATTTAAATTCACCCCTCCACTTT

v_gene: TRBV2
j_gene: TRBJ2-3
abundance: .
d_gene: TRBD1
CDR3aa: CVSTGTGGNTQYF
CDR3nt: TGTGTCAGCACCGGGACAGGGGGCAATACGCAGTATTTT

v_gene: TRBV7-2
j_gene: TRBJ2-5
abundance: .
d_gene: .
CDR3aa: CASSLGGGYQETQYF
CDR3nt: TGTGCCAGCAGCTTAGGGGGGGGCTACCAAGAGACCCAGTACTTC

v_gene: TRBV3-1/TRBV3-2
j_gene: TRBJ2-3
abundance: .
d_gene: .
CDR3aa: CAIRGGQRDTQYF
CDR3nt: TGTGCCATACGAGGGGGGCAGAGAGATACGCAGTATTTT

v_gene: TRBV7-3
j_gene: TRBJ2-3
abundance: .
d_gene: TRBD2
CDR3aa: CASSLTGTTSGRTDTQYF
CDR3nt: TGTGCCAGCAGCTTAACGGGTACGACTAGCGGCCGCACAGATACGCAGTATTTT

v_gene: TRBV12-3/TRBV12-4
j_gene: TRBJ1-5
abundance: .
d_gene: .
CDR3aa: CASSLGGPQHF
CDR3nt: TGTGCCAGCAGTCTTGGGGGGCCCCAGCATTTT

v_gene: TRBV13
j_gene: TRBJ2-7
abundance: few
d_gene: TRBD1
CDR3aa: CASSTRTGYEQYF
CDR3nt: TGTGCCAGCAGCACCCGGACAGGGTATGAGCAGTACTTC

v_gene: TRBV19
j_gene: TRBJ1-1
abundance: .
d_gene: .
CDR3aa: CASRQGMMNTEAFF
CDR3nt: TGTGCCAGTAGGCAGGGAATGATGAACACTGAAGCTTTCTTT

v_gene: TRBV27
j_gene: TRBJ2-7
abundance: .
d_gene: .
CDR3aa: CASSFSGRSYEQYF
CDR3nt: TGTGCCAGCAGTTTCTCAGGGCGCTCCTACGAGCAGTACTTC

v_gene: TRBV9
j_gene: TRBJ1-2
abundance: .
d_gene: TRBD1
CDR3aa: CASSQEGDRGYGYTF
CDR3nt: TGTGCCAGCAGCCAGGAGGGGGACAGGGGGTATGGCTACACCTTC

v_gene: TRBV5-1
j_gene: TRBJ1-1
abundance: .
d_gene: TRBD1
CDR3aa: CASRLDRPDTEAFF
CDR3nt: TGCGCCAGCAGGTTGGACAGGCCAGACACTGAAGCTTTCTTT

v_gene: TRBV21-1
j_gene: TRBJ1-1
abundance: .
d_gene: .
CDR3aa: CASSKAGQVGSGEKTEAFF
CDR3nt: TGTGCCAGCAGCAAAGCGGGACAGGTAGGCTCTGGGGAAAAAACTGAAGCTTTCTTT

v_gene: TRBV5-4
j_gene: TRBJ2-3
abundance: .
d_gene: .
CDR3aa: CASSTEHTDTQYF
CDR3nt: TGTGCCAGCAGTACTGAACACACAGATACGCAGTATTTT

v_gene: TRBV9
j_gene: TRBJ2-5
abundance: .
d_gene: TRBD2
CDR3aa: CASSPGTSGGEETQYF
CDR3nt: TGTGCCAGCAGCCCCGGGACTAGCGGGGGAGAGGAGACCCAGTACTTC

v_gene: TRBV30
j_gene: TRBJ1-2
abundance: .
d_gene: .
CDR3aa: CAWSGQYNYGYTF
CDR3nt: TGTGCCTGGAGCGGGCAGTATAACTATGGCTACACCTTC

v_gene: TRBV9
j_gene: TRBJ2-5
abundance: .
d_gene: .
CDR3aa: CASSVGGGGTQYF
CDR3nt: TGTGCCAGCAGCGTAGGAGGAGGGGGGACCCAGTACTTC

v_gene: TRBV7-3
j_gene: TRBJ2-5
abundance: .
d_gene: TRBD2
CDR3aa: CASSARLAGVETQYF
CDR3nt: TGTGCCAGCAGCGCAAGACTAGCGGGGGTAGAGACCCAGTACTTC

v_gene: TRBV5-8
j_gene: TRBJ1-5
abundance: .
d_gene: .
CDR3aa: CASSSLGRWGQPQHF
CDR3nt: TGTGCCAGCAGCTCCCTTGGGCGGTGGGGACAGCCCCAGCATTTT

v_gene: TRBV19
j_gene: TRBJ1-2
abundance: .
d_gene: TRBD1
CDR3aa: CASSRDRGYAGYTF
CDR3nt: TGTGCCAGTAGTCGGGACAGGGGGTATGCTGGCTACACCTTC

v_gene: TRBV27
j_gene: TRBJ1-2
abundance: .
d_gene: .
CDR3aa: CASSLSPHRDTYYGYTF
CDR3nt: TGTGCCAGCAGTTTATCTCCTCACCGGGACACCTACTATGGCTACACCTTC

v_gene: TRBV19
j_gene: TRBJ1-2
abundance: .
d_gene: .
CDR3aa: CASSRQEYYGYTF
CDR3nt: TGTGCCAGTAGTAGACAGGAATACTATGGCTACACCTTC

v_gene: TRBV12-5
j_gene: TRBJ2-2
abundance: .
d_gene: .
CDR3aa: CASGLVRGTGELFF
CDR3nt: TGTGCTAGTGGTTTGGTACGGGGTACCGGGGAGCTGTTTTTT

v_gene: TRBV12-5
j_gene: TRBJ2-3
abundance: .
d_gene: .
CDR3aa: CASGLGPDPRADTQYF
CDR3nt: TGTGCTAGTGGTTTGGGCCCGGACCCCCGCGCAGATACGCAGTATTTT

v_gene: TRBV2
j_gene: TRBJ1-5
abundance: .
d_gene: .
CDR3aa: CASTQTHLSNQPQHF
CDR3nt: TGTGCCAGCACTCAGACGCACCTTAGCAATCAGCCCCAGCATTTT

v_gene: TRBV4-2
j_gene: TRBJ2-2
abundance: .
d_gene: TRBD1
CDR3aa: CASSQGPSGRGRTGELFF
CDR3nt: TGTGCCAGCAGCCAGGGGCCCAGTGGCAGGGGGCGGACCGGGGAGCTGTTTTTT

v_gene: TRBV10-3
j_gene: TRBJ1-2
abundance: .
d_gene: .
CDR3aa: CAIGGREGYTF
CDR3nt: TGTGCCATCGGGGGCAGGGAAGGCTACACCTTC

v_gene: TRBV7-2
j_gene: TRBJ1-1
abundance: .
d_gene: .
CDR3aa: CASSPGFLNTEAFF
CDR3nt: TGTGCCAGCAGCCCGGGTTTCTTAAACACTGAAGCTTTCTTT

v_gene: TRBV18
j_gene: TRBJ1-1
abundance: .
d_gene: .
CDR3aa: CASSPSQPNTEAFF
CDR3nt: TGTGCCAGCTCACCGAGCCAGCCGAACACTGAAGCTTTCTTT

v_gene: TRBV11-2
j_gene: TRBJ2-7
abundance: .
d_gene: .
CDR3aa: CASSFLGGPLEQYF
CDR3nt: TGTGCCAGCAGCTTTCTGGGGGGGCCGCTCGAGCAGTACTTC

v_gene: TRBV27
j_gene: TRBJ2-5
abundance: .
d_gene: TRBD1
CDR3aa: CASSPSLTGRETQYF
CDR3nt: TGTGCCAGCAGTCCATCACTGACAGGGCGTGAGACCCAGTACTTC

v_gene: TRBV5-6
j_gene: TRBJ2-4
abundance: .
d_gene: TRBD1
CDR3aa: CASSFSGQGKNIQYF
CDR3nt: TGTGCCAGCAGCTTCTCTGGACAGGGGAAAAACATTCAGTACTTC

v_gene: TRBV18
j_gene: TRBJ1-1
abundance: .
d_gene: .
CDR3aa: CASSPRGQSTEAFF
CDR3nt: TGTGCCAGCTCACCACGAGGGCAGAGCACTGAAGCTTTCTTT

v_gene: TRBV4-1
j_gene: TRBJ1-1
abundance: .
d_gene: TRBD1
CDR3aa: CASSDSDRGTEAFF
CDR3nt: TGCGCCAGCAGCGACTCCGACAGGGGGACTGAAGCTTTCTTT

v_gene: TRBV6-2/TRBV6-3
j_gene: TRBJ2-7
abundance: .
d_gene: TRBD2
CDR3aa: CASSYWTSGGSYEQYF
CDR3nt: TGTGCCAGCAGTTACTGGACTAGCGGGGGGTCCTACGAGCAGTACTTC

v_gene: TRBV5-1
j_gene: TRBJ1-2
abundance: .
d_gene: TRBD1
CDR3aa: CASSSGQGFGYTF
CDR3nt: TGCGCCAGCAGCTCAGGACAGGGGTTTGGCTACACCTTC

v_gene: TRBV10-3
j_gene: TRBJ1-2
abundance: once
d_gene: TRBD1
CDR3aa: CAITGTGRYGYTF
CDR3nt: TGTGCCATCACGGGGACAGGGAGGTATGGCTACACCTTC

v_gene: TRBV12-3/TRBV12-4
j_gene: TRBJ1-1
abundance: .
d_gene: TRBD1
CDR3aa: CASVDRANTEAFF
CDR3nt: TGTGCCAGCGTAGACAGGGCGAACACTGAAGCTTTCTTT

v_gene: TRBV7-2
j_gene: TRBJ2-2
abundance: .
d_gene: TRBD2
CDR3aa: CASRGLAGTGELFF
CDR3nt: TGTGCCAGCAGGGGACTAGCGGGGACCGGGGAGCTGTTTTTT

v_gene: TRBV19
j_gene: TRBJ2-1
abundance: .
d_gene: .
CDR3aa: CASSMGQLEQFF
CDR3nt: TGTGCCAGTAGTATGGGGCAGCTGGAGCAGTTCTTC

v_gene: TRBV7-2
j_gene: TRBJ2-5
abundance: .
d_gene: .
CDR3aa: CASSLGVRGAPETQYF
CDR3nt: TGTGCCAGCAGCTTAGGGGTCAGGGGCGCTCCAGAGACCCAGTACTTC

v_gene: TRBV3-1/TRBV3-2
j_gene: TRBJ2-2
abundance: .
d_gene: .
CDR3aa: CASSQFIQGTGELFF
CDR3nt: TGTGCCAGCAGCCAATTCATCCAGGGCACCGGGGAGCTGTTTTTT

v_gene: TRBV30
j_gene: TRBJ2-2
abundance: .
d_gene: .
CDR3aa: CACSGGELFF
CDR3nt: TGTGCCTGCTCCGGTGGGGAGCTGTTTTTT

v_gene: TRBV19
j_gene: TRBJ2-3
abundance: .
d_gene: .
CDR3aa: CASSIHLATDTQYF
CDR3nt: TGTGCCAGTAGTATACACCTAGCCACAGATACGCAGTATTTT